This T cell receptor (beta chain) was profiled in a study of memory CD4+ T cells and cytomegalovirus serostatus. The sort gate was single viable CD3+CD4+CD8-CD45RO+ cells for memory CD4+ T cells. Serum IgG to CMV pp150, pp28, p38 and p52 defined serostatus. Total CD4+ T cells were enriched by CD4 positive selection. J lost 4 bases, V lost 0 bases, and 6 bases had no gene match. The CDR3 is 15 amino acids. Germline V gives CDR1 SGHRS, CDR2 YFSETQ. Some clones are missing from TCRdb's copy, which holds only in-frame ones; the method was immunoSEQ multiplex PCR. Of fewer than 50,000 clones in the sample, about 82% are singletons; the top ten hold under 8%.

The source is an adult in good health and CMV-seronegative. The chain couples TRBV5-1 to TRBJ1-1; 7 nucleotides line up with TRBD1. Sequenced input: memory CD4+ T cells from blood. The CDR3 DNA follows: TGCGCCAGCAGCTTGGCCCAGGGGGTAAGCACTGAAGCTTTCTTT. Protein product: CASSLAQGVSTEAFF.